This T cell receptor (beta chain) was sequenced during a study of cytomegalovirus exposure and HLA in healthy donors. Whole-study findings and limits: The authors later found HLA-associated TCR beta chains more clonally expanded than equally common others. The only immune exposure information that was available was CMV serostatus.

Germline V gives CDR1 GTSNPN, CDR2 SVGIG (reference sequence). The CDR3 extends over 14 amino acids. Trimming pared 1 base from V and 8 bases from J, leaving 12 bases between. The PCR used 60 Vbeta and 13 Jbeta primers. This table comes from immunoSEQ multiplex PCR, and its TCRdb copy is limited to in-frame clones, with some not included. Of 150,000 to 200,000 clones listed, about 74% are singletons. A remark on this clone: Its cognate antigen is unknown.

The chain links TRBV30 to TRBJ1-6; TRBD1 is a possible D gene (5 bases). The sequenced sample consisted of PBMCs. The source of this sequence is a male donor in good health and CMV-seronegative. The DNA of the CDR3 is TGTGCCTGGAGTGAATTAGCGGGGGATTCACCCCTCCACTTT. Residues: CAWSELAGDSPLHF.